This T cell receptor beta chain was sequenced during a study of T cells in localized non-small cell lung cancer. Libraries were prepared by immunoSEQ multiplex PCR; TCRdb keeps only in-frame clonotypes and omits some of them. The sample lists about 76,000 clones, approximately 84% seen once, with about 1.5% in the top ten. This CDR3 comprises 12 residues. Germline assignment: CDR1 SNHLY and CDR2 FYNNEI. The V and J ends lost 3 bases and 8 bases respectively, with 10 bases between them. General observations from the study: It remains possible that heterogeneity exists, since only one tumor region was sequenced. The highest T cell clonality was in uninvolved adjacent lung, above tumor. Researchers found a median roughly 56 of the top 100 tumor clones in adjacent lung.

This clone came up once. What it binds is not known. The receptor comes from a female donor over 55 with stage I lung adenocarcinoma. Sequenced here: peripheral blood, sampled before any cancer treatment. The rearrangement links TRBV2 to TRBJ1-2; no clear D gene. The CDR3 nucleotides are TGTGCCAGCAGTGAGCAGGTTGTGGGCTACACCTTC. This encodes CASSEQVVGYTF.